These 25 T cell receptor beta chains were sequenced from one sample in a study of cytomegalovirus exposure and HLA in healthy donors. Both 60 Vbeta primers and 13 Jbeta primers went into the PCR. Repertoires were generated with immunoSEQ multiplex PCR, while TCRdb's copy carries only in-frame clones and drops some. The sample holds 130,000 to 150,000 clones, around three quarters seen once. Sequenced material: PBMCs. The receptors were sampled from a man aged 35-49 years in good health and CMV-seronegative.

In this sample, this clone turned up a few times. The chain uses TRBV11-2 and TRBJ1-2; TRBD1 might be the D (5 bases). The germline V gene encodes CDR1 SGHAT and CDR2 FQNNGV. V was pared by 5 bases and J by 8 bases, with 15 bases between. This CDR3 contains 13 residues. The DNA of the CDR3 is TGTGCCAGCAGCCCGCAGGGTCTCGTGGGCTACACCTTC. It codes for CASSPQGLVGYTF.

The J gene is TRBJ1-4, the V gene TRBV15; perhaps TRBD1 as D (6 bases). Germline CDR1 and CDR2: LNHNV and YYDKDF (reference sequence). The V end lost 0 bases, the J end lost 5 bases, and 10 bases lay between the germline ends. CDR3 size: 15 residues. The DNA of the CDR3 is TGTGCCACCAGCAGAGACAAGGGGGGGAATGAAAAACTGTTTTTT. Its translation: CATSRDKGGNEKLFF.

The V call is TRBV6-1, the J call TRBJ2-5, with D perhaps matching TRBD1 (6 bases). The J call may be wrong; the DNA end is better matched by TRBJ2-7. The length of the CDR3 is 15 residues. In germline, CDR1 is MNHNS, CDR2 SASEGT. CDR3 loop: CASSEDREFFYEQYF. The CDR3 DNA reads as TGTGCCAGCAGTGAAGACAGGGAATTCTTCTACGAGCAGTACTTC.

In this sample, this clone turned up a few times. V usage is TRBV19 and J usage is TRBJ2-3; D might be TRBD1 (7 bases). The CDR3 contains 13 residues. V was pared by 5 bases and J by 9 bases, with 15 bases between. CDR1 and CDR2 (germline): LNHDA, SQIVND (reference sequence). Here the CDR3 DNA reads TGTGCCAGTAGTGACCAGGGGGGCAGGACGCAGTATTTT. Translation: CASSDQGGRTQYF.

V gene TRBV7-7 combines with J gene TRBJ2-5; 13 bases line up with TRBD2. The CDR3 covers 16 residues. The trim removed 5 bases at V and 5 bases at J, leaving 8 bases unmatched. CDR1 SSHAT and CDR2 FNYEAQ come from the germline V gene (reference sequence). In nucleotides, the CDR3 is TGTGCCAGCAGCCCCGGACTAGCGGGGGCCAGGGAGACCCAGTACTTC. It yields the protein CASSPGLAGARETQYF.

The V and J genes are TRBV6-1 and TRBJ2-7, with TRBD1 matching over 7 bases. Germline V gene lookup returns CDR1 MNHNS and CDR2 SASEGT. V was pared by 7 bases and J by 4 bases, with 4 bases of the junction left unmatched. The CDR3 covers 12 residues. The CDR3 loop reads CASIQGMYEQYF. The CDR3 nucleotides are TGTGCCAGCATACAGGGGATGTACGAGCAGTACTTC.

This chain links TRBV9 with TRBJ1-4, with 10 bases identical to TRBD1. Germline CDR1 reads SGDLS; CDR2 reads YYNGEE. Losses at the gene ends were 3 bases for V and 7 bases for J; bases not matched to a gene: 6. The CDR3 consists of 15 residues. In DNA, the CDR3 is TGTGCCAGCAGCGGTCGGGACAGGGGTGGTGAAAAACTGTTTTTT. Translated: CASSGRDRGGEKLFF.

As for this clone: A read error may produce the germline difference seen at one junction end. The J gene is TRBJ1-1, the V gene TRBV5-8; 10 bases are a match to TRBD1. CDR1 is SGHTS, CDR2 YDEGEE, per germline. The CDR3 runs 15 residues. CDR3 nucleotides: TGTGCCAGCACCTTGCTTAGGACAGGGGGATCTGAAGCTTTCTTT. Translated: CASTLLRTGGSEAFF. Full variable domain (missing parts from reference TRBV5-8 and TRBJ1-1): EAGVTQSPTHLIKTRGQQATLRCSPISGHTSVYWYQQALGLGLQFLLWYDEGEERNRGNFPPRFSGRQFPNYSSELNVNALELEDSALYLCASTLLRTGGSEAFFGQGTRLTVV.

This clone was seen more than once but under ten times. The V and J genes are TRBV9 and TRBJ1-2, with D uncertain. Per germline, CDR1 SGDLS and CDR2 YYNGEE. The germline V and J ends were trimmed by 3 bases and 7 bases, with 10 bases remaining between them. The CDR3 consists of 12 residues. CDR3 residues: CASSAPVVGYTF. CDR3 DNA: TGTGCCAGCAGCGCCCCGGTGGTTGGCTACACCTTC.

The V call is TRBV30, the J call TRBJ2-1; 11 bases are a match to TRBD2. This CDR3 is 13 amino acids long. The germline CDR1 and CDR2 sequences are GTSNPN and SVGIG (reference sequence). J gave up 6 bases and V 5 bases, and 3 bases lay outside the gene matches. The CDR3: CAWALAGANEQFF. DNA of the CDR3: TGTGCCTGGGCACTAGCGGGGGCCAATGAGCAGTTCTTC.

The genes are TRBV19 and TRBJ2-5; possible D gene TRBD2, 5 bases. Deletions cut 3 bases from V and 1 base from J, with 15 bases between. CDR1 and CDR2 (germline): LNHDA, SQIVND (reference sequence). This CDR3 is 16 amino acids long. DNA of the CDR3: TGTGCCAGTAGTATCAGGCTGAGGGCCGTCCAAGAGACCCAGTACTTC. Its protein product is CASSIRLRAVQETQYF.

The rearrangement uses TRBV4-1 and TRBJ2-1; 8 bases match TRBD1. Trimming at V came to 6 bases and at J to 13 bases, leaving 5 bases not matched to a gene. Germline V gene sequence: CDR1 MGHRA, CDR2 YSYEKL. This CDR3 has 11 amino acids. CDR3 sequence (DNA): TGCGCCAGCAGGGCCGGGACAGGTCAGTTCTTC. Translation gives CASRAGTGQFF.

The V and J genes are TRBV30 and TRBJ2-3, with a tentative D call TRBD1 (5 bases). Germline CDR1 reads GTSNPN; CDR2 reads SVGIG (reference sequence). Trimming stripped 2 bases from V and 2 bases from J, with 11 bases between. The length of the CDR3 is 14 residues. The CDR3 bases are TGTGCCTGGAGTCCCAACAGGAACACAGATACGCAGTATTTT. Amino acids: CAWSPNRNTDTQYF.

The V and J genes are TRBV7-2 and TRBJ2-5; tentatively, D is TRBD2 (5 bases). V lost 2 bases and J 4 bases, leaving 11 bases between the germline ends. CDR3 size: 14 residues. The germline V gene encodes CDR1 SGHTA and CDR2 FQGNSA. DNA for the CDR3: TGTGCCAGCAGCTTATACAGCGGAGGAGAGACCCAGTACTTC. It specifies CASSLYSGGETQYF.

The chain uses TRBV9 and TRBJ1-5; a possible D gene is TRBD1 (5 bases). Per the germline V gene, CDR1 is SGDLS and CDR2 is YYNGEE. Trimming stripped 3 bases from V and 2 bases from J, with 9 bases between. The CDR3 length is 14 residues. CDR3: CASSAQGGNQPQHF. Here the CDR3 DNA reads TGTGCCAGCAGCGCCCAGGGCGGCAATCAGCCCCAGCATTTT.

This chain joins TRBV5-1 and TRBJ2-7, with D possibly being TRBD2 (6 bases). Germline CDR1 is SGHRS and CDR2 is YFSETQ. Trimming took off 5 bases at V and 2 bases at J, with 17 bases between the two ends. This CDR3 contains 15 residues. The CDR3: CASSLRPTGAYEQYF. The DNA of the CDR3 is TGCGCCAGCAGTCTTCGACCGACGGGAGCCTACGAGCAGTACTTC.

The rearrangement joins TRBV30 to TRBJ2-1; TRBD2 might be the D (6 bases). The length of the CDR3 is 15 residues. Trimming took 0 bases from V and 4 from J, leaving 13 bases between them. Germline CDR1 is GTSNPN and CDR2 is SVGIG (reference sequence). The CDR3: CAWSVGIAEYNEQFF. As DNA, the CDR3 is TGTGCCTGGAGTGTAGGAATAGCGGAGTACAATGAGCAGTTCTTC.

About this clone: At one boundary the junction diverges from the germline segment, which might be a read error. V gene TRBV7-3 combines with J gene TRBJ1-5, with a tentative D call TRBD1 (5 bases). Germline CDR1 reads SGHTA; CDR2 reads FQGTGA. The CDR3 totals 14 residues. CDR3 in amino acids: CASTLDSHNQPQHF. As DNA, the CDR3 is TGTGCCAGCACCTTAGACAGCCACAATCAGCCCCAGCATTTT.

J is TRBJ1-1 and V is TRBV19; 7 nucleotides align to TRBD1. CDR3 size: 15 residues. The junction had 6 bases not matched to a gene; V was cut back by 4 bases and J by 1 base. Germline values: CDR1 LNHDA, CDR2 SQIVND (reference sequence). CDR3 amino acids: CASSTYRGKNTEAFF. CDR3 bases: TGTGCCAGTAGTACCTACAGGGGAAAGAACACTGAAGCTTTCTTT.

This clone was seen a single time. V gene TRBV30 combines with J gene TRBJ2-1; TRBD2 agrees at 11 bases. The CDR3 loop spans 14 amino acids. Germline lookup yields CDR1 GTSNPN and CDR2 SVGIG (reference sequence). The trim removed 4 bases at V and 8 bases at J, leaving 7 bases unmatched. CDR3 sequence: CAWTTGTSGYEQFF. CDR3 DNA: TGTGCCTGGACGACGGGGACTAGCGGATATGAGCAGTTCTTC.

This chain links TRBV7-9 with TRBJ2-7, with a tentative D call TRBD1 (6 bases). Germline loops: CDR1 SEHNR, CDR2 FQNEAQ (reference sequence). The V end was cut by 7 bases, the J end by 6 bases, with 16 bases between. The CDR3 contains 13 residues. The CDR3 sequence is CASNRDPPAEQYF. CDR3 coding DNA: TGTGCCAGCAACAGGGACCCGCCGGCCGAGCAGTACTTC.

The rearrangement uses TRBV6-1 and TRBJ2-3, with 10 bases matching TRBD2. The germline CDR1 and CDR2 sequences are MNHNS and SASEGT. After removal of 6 bases from V and 8 bases from J, the junction contained 11 bases not matched to a gene. There are 15 residues in the CDR3. The CDR3 is CASRLTSGIVATQYF. The CDR3 DNA reads TGTGCCAGCAGACTCACTAGCGGGATTGTTGCTACGCAGTATTTT.

This rearrangement joins TRBV11-2 to TRBJ1-5; unclear D gene. The germline CDR1 and CDR2 sequences are SGHAT and FQNNGV. Trimming left V 5 bases short and J 1 base short, with 12 bases between. This CDR3 contains 15 residues. The CDR3: CASSLTGGSNQPQHF. In nucleotides, the CDR3 is TGTGCCAGCAGCCTTACGGGAGGGAGCAATCAGCCCCAGCATTTT.

This sequence joins TRBV12-1 and TRBJ2-7; TRBD1 was called by the table and not checked on the DNA. TRBV12-1 counts as a pseudogene. The length of the CDR3 is 19 residues. The CDR3 spells CASSFSMVLAGQGLWEQYF. The DNA for the CDR3 is TGTGCCAGCAGCTTTTCAATGGTTTTAGCGGGACAGGGGCTATGGGAGCAGTACTTC.

V is TRBV6-1 and J is TRBJ2-1; D possibly corresponds to TRBD1 (6 bases). The CDR3 spans 15 residues. Germline V CDR1 and CDR2: MNHNS, SASEGT. Deletions cut 3 bases from V and 5 bases from J, with 14 bases between. The CDR3 DNA reads as TGTGCCAGCAGTGAGGAAGCAGGGGACCACAATGAGCAGTTCTTC. Residues: CASSEEAGDHNEQFF.